Listed below are T cell receptor beta chains from one sample, sequenced in a study of blood T cell repertoires in COVID-19. TCRdb's copy holds only in-frame clones and misses some; the assay was immunoSEQ multiplex PCR. The data show around 130,000 clones, approximately 90% seen once. The material sequenced was peripheral blood. The origin of the receptors is a man between 65 and 85 years old with active COVID-19. The CDR3 runs from the conserved cysteine through the conserved F or W. The D gene is left open where the match is weak. The size entry is marked missing in some rows and otherwise reads once, few, many or a size class.

V	D	size	J	CDR3	DNA
TRBV20-1	.	.	TRBJ1-2	CSARDQARHTF	TGCAGTGCTAGAGATCAGGCCCGGCACACCTTC
TRBV27	.	.	TRBJ2-7	CASSLKGPPYEQYF	TGTGCCAGCAGTTTAAAGGGGCCCCCTTACGAGCAGTACTTC
TRBV5-5	TRBD2	.	TRBJ2-7	CASSSISAGGPGYEQYF	TGTGCCAGCAGCTCGATCTCAGCGGGAGGGCCTGGGTACGAGCAGTACTTC
TRBV30	TRBD1	.	TRBJ1-1	CAWSLGTANTEAFF	TGTGCCTGGAGTCTCGGGACAGCGAACACTGAAGCTTTCTTT
TRBV5-1	.	.	TRBJ1-1	CASSLEARGTEAFF	TGCGCCAGCAGTCTGGAGGCCCGCGGCACTGAAGCTTTCTTT
TRBV29-1	.	.	TRBJ2-6	CSVNAGSGANVLTF	TGCAGCGTCAACGCAGGCTCTGGGGCCAACGTCCTGACTTTC
TRBV5-4	.	once	TRBJ2-7	CASTFQGIRNEQYF	TGTGCCAGCACCTTCCAGGGCATTCGGAACGAGCAGTACTTC
TRBV27	TRBD2	once	TRBJ2-1	CASSWGVREDEQFF	TGTGCCAGCAGTTGGGGTGTACGGGAGGATGAGCAGTTCTTC
TRBV9	.	.	TRBJ2-7	CASSVYGDSPGEQYF	TGTGCCAGCAGCGTTTATGGGGACTCCCCCGGCGAGCAGTACTTC
TRBV21-1	.	.	TRBJ2-1	CASLAGVPYNEQFF	TGTGCCAGTCTAGCGGGCGTACCCTACAATGAGCAGTTCTTC
TRBV11-2	.	.	TRBJ2-1	CASSDESGTDSDEQFF	TGTGCCAGCAGCGATGAATCCGGGACTGATAGCGATGAGCAGTTCTTC
TRBV5-4	TRBD1	.	TRBJ1-2	CASSPGQSTSNYGYTF	TGTGCCAGCAGCCCGGGACAGAGTACTTCAAACTATGGCTACACCTTC
TRBV7-3	TRBD1	.	TRBJ2-5	CASSPARDSQTQYF	TGTGCCAGCAGCCCCGCCAGGGACAGCCAGACCCAGTACTTC
TRBV7-2	TRBD2	.	TRBJ2-3	CASSLAGTSGRAFTDTQYF	TGTGCCAGCAGTCTAGCCGGGACTAGCGGGAGGGCCTTCACAGATACGCAGTATTTT
TRBV6-5	.	.	TRBJ1-5	CASRQGIRDQPQHF	TGTGCCAGCAGGCAGGGGATAAGAGATCAGCCCCAGCATTTT
TRBV6-6	TRBD1	.	TRBJ2-5	CASTYWRDRYQETQYF	TGTGCCAGCACTTACTGGCGGGACAGGTACCAAGAGACCCAGTACTTC